This T cell receptor (beta chain) was sequenced during a study of response to subunit inactivated influenza vaccine. TCRdb reprocessed the RT-PCR reads via MiXCR and lists one record per CDR3 protein. The sample holds around 570,000 distinct CDR3 sequences, about 8% seen once. V shed 4 bases and J shed 2 bases, with 12 bases lying between them. This CDR3 contains 14 residues. From germline, CDR1 is DFQATT and CDR2 SNEGSKA (reference sequence). The sample was PBMCs from blood, taken less than 30 months after vaccination. This receptor was taken from a man aged 50 to 69 who received an inactivated influenza vaccine. The chain combines TRBV20-1 with TRBJ1-5; D perhaps matches TRBD1 (6 bases). In nucleotides, the CDR3 is TGCAGTGCTACACAGGGTATGGGCAATCAGCCCCAGCATTTT. It specifies CSATQGMGNQPQHF.